This entry lists 26 T cell receptor beta chains sequenced from one sample in a study of blood T cell repertoires in COVID-19. TCRdb keeps only in-frame clones here, not all; method: immunoSEQ multiplex PCR. Here the sample spans around 260,000 clones, approximately 85% being singletons. Sequencing was done on a sample of PBMCs or T cells enriched from blood (not recorded which). All receptors derive from a woman aged 25 to 39 who had recovered from COVID-19.

The chain links TRBV5-5 to TRBJ1-1; maybe TRBD1 (5 bases). The germline V and J ends were trimmed by 1 base and 2 bases, with 6 bases remaining between them. Germline assignment: CDR1 SGHKS and CDR2 YYEKEE (reference sequence). The CDR3 runs to 13 residues. Written as DNA, the CDR3 is TGTGCCAGCAGCTTGTGGGGCAACACTGAAGCTTTCTTT. It translates to CASSLWGNTEAFF.

This chain connects TRBV6-1 to TRBJ1-5; D gene uncertain. Per the germline V gene, CDR1 is MNHNS and CDR2 is SASEGT. Trimming took off 2 bases at V and 1 base at J, with 9 bases between the two ends. This CDR3 comprises 15 residues. The CDR3 protein is CASSEYTGSNQPQHF. The CDR3 coding sequence is TGTGCCAGCAGTGAATATACGGGGAGCAATCAGCCCCAGCATTTT.

J is TRBJ1-1 and V is TRBV7-3; D not resolved. Trimming pared 1 base from V and 6 bases from J, leaving 12 bases between. The CDR3 spans 14 residues. CDR1 is SGHTA and CDR2 is FQGTGA in the germline V gene. The CDR3 loop is CASSLSGPRAEAFF. CDR3 nucleotide sequence: TGTGCCAGCAGCTTAAGTGGCCCGAGGGCTGAAGCTTTCTTT.

V is TRBV7-9 and J is TRBJ1-5; the match to TRBD1 covers 7 bases. Germline lookup yields CDR1 SEHNR and CDR2 FQNEAQ (reference sequence). With 4 bases clipped from V and 5 bases from J, the junction kept 5 bases outside the gene matches. CDR3 length equals 14 residues. This CDR3 reads CASSSGQWDQPQHF. The DNA of the CDR3 is TGTGCCAGCAGCTCGGGACAGTGGGATCAGCCCCAGCATTTT. Looking up the rest from reference TRBV7-9 and TRBJ1-5 gives the full variable domain: DTGVSQNPRHKITKRGQNVTFRCDPISEHNRLYWYRQTLGQGPEFLTYFQNEAQLEKSRLLSDRFSAERPKGSFSTLEIQRTEQGDSAMYLCASSSGQWDQPQHFGDGTRLSIL.

The J gene is TRBJ1-1, the V gene TRBV27; 8 bases are a match to TRBD1. Germline CDR1 is MNHEY and CDR2 is SMNVEV (reference sequence). This CDR3 region has 15 residues. The V and J ends lost 5 bases and 1 base, in that order; junction bases with no gene match: 6. Here the CDR3 reads CASSLYGTGNTEAFF. The CDR3 nucleotides are TGTGCCAGCAGTCTCTACGGGACAGGGAACACTGAAGCTTTCTTT.

V is TRBV28 and J is TRBJ1-2; D is uncertain. The ends were cut back, 2 bases at V and 2 bases at J, with 6 bases in the middle. The CDR3 is 13 amino acids. The V gene's germline CDR1 is MDHEN and CDR2 SYDVKM. CDR3 sequence reads: CASSLKLNYGYTF. The CDR3, as DNA: TGTGCCAGCAGTTTAAAACTAAACTATGGCTACACCTTC.

V gene TRBV30 combines with J gene TRBJ2-1, with TRBD1 matching over 12 bases. Germline CDR1 GTSNPN, CDR2 SVGIG (reference sequence). The CDR3 is 15 residues long. Trimming cost V 1 base and J 6 bases; bases outside gene matches: 4. The DNA of the CDR3 is TGTGCCTGGAGTGACGGGACAGGGGGCCGCAATGAGCAGTTCTTC. It is translated as CAWSDGTGGRNEQFF.

The chain uses TRBV7-6 and TRBJ2-1; D possibly corresponds to TRBD2 (5 bases). This CDR3 comprises 16 residues. The germline V gene has CDR1 SGHVS and CDR2 FNYEAQ. V was pared by 5 bases and J by 2 bases, with 16 bases between. The CDR3 nucleotides read TGTGCCAGCAGCCCTGCGGCGGGTACTACCTACAATGAGCAGTTCTTC. Protein product: CASSPAAGTTYNEQFF.

The chain combines TRBV10-3 with TRBJ1-1, with 12 positions matching TRBD1. This CDR3 is 16 amino acids long. In germline, CDR1 is ENHRY, CDR2 SYGVKD. V shed 5 bases and J 5 bases; nucleotides not matched to a gene: 9. The CDR3 sequence is CAISRVGQGAGTEAFF. The CDR3 DNA reads as TGTGCCATCAGTAGGGTGGGACAGGGGGCCGGTACTGAAGCTTTCTTT.

This clone was seen a few times. The DNA of the CDR3 is TGTGCCAGTAGTATAGATCCGGGACAGACCTTCTATGGCTACACCTTC. Amino acid sequence: CASSIDPGQTFYGYTF. This chain uses TRBV19 with TRBJ1-2, with 7 bases that match TRBD1. CDR1 and CDR2 from the germline V gene are LNHDA and SQIVND (reference sequence). After removal of 0 bases from V and 4 bases from J, the junction contained 8 bases not matched to a gene. CDR3 length: 16 amino acids. The whole variable domain, filled in from reference TRBV19 and TRBJ1-2, reads DGGITQSPKYLFRKEGQNVTLSCEQNLNHDAMYWYRQDPGQGLRLIYYSQIVNDFQKGDIAEGYSVSREKKESFPLTVTSAQKNPTAFYLCASSIDPGQTFYGYTFGSGTRLTVV.

The rearrangement joins TRBV19 to TRBJ2-1, with TRBD2 matching 7 bases. J gave up 12 bases and V 5 bases, and 7 bases lay outside the gene matches. CDR3 length: 12 residues. Germline values: CDR1 LNHDA, CDR2 SQIVND (reference sequence). The CDR3 region is CASSPGTIWQFF. CDR3 DNA sequence: TGTGCCAGTAGTCCCGGGACTATCTGGCAGTTCTTC.

The genes are TRBV19 and TRBJ2-3; 7 bases agree with TRBD1. Germline-derived CDR1 and CDR2 are LNHDA and SQIVND (reference sequence). V shed 5 bases and J 4 bases; nucleotides not matched to a gene: 6. CDR3 length: 14 amino acids. CDR3: CASSFNRGSDTQYF. In DNA, the CDR3 is TGTGCCAGTAGTTTTAACAGGGGTTCAGATACGCAGTATTTT. Full variable domain (missing parts from reference TRBV19 and TRBJ2-3): DGGITQSPKYLFRKEGQNVTLSCEQNLNHDAMYWYRQDPGQGLRLIYYSQIVNDFQKGDIAEGYSVSREKKESFPLTVTSAQKNPTAFYLCASSFNRGSDTQYFGPGTRLTVL.

The chain employs TRBV5-4 and TRBJ2-7, with 8 bases that match TRBD2. Germline V gene data show CDR1 as SGHNT and CDR2 as YYREEE (reference sequence). This CDR3 has 15 residues. After removal of 7 bases from V and 1 base from J, the junction contained 10 bases not matched to a gene. CDR3 DNA sequence: TGTGCCAGCGGCCTTCAGGGGACTAGATCCTACGAGCAGTACTTC. Amino acid sequence: CASGLQGTRSYEQYF.

V is TRBV3-1 (or the pseudogene TRBV3-2) and J is TRBJ1-1, with D maybe TRBD1 (5 bases). Trimming shortened V by 2 bases and J by 7 bases, and 17 bases separated the two germline ends. Germline V gene sequence: CDR1 LGHDT, CDR2 YNNKEL (reference sequence). This CDR3 region has 15 residues. CDR3 sequence: CASSQRGSGVGEAFF. The CDR3, as DNA: TGTGCCAGCAGCCAAAGAGGTTCGGGGGTCGGTGAAGCTTTCTTT.

This chain joins TRBV6-4 and TRBJ2-2; 8 nucleotides agree with TRBD2. Germline-derived CDR1 and CDR2 are MRHNA and SNTAGT. V lost 8 bases and J lost 4; bases outside the gene matches: 9. CDR3 length: 15 amino acids. The CDR3 bases are TGTGCCAGCTCCGAGCAGCTAGCGGGCACCGGGGAGCTGTTTTTT. Translation gives CASSEQLAGTGELFF.

The chain employs TRBV14 and TRBJ2-4; tentative D call: TRBD2 (6 bases). The CDR3 covers 16 residues. Looked up from germline, CDR1 is SGHDN and CDR2 is FVKESK. Trimming shortened V by 1 base and J by 0 bases, and 10 bases separated the two germline ends. This CDR3 reads CASSQAAGLAKNIQYF. The CDR3, as DNA: TGTGCCAGCAGCCAAGCCGCGGGACTAGCCAAAAACATTCAGTACTTC.

This rearrangement joins TRBV3-1 (or the pseudogene TRBV3-2) to TRBJ2-2; D is undetermined. Germline V CDR1 and CDR2: LGHDT, YNNKEL (reference sequence). There are 12 residues in the CDR3. Trimming removed 4 bases from V and 3 bases from J, with 3 bases in between. CDR3 sequence: CASSLYTGELFF. The CDR3 coding sequence is TGTGCCAGCAGCCTCTACACCGGGGAGCTGTTTTTT.

The chain carries TRBV28 and TRBJ2-7; 8 bases align to TRBD2. This CDR3 spans 15 amino acids. The junction had 6 bases not matched to a gene; V was cut back by 3 bases and J by 2 bases. CDR1 and CDR2 (germline): MDHEN, SYDVKM. CDR3 coding DNA: TGTGCCAGCAGTTTCCTAGCGGGTCCTCCCTACGAGCAGTACTTC. Its protein is CASSFLAGPPYEQYF.

This rearrangement joins TRBV5-6 to TRBJ2-3; no reliable D call. The CDR3 length is 15 residues. Germline V CDR1 and CDR2: SGHDT, YYEEEE. V lost 0 bases and J lost 0, with 8 bases in between. As DNA, the CDR3 is TGTGCCAGCAGCTTGGCCACGGAGAGCACAGATACGCAGTATTTT. Residues: CASSLATESTDTQYF.

The chain is built from TRBV15 and TRBJ2-1; possibly TRBD1 for D (6 bases). From germline, CDR1 is LNHNV and CDR2 YYDKDF (reference sequence). Trimming took off 1 base at V and 1 base at J, with 14 bases between the two ends. The CDR3 spans 17 residues. The CDR3 loop reads CATSRARGSPSYNEQFF. CDR3 sequence (DNA): TGTGCCACCAGCAGAGCAAGGGGGTCACCGTCCTACAATGAGCAGTTCTTC.

This sequence joins TRBV11-2 and TRBJ2-7; D is unresolved. This CDR3 spans 15 amino acids. Trimming removed 2 bases from V and 1 base from J, with 12 bases in between. Germline loops: CDR1 SGHAT, CDR2 FQNNGV. CDR3 region: CASSLSSDPSYEQYF. The DNA for the CDR3 is TGTGCCAGCAGCTTATCGTCAGATCCTTCCTACGAGCAGTACTTC.

The chain uses TRBV5-1 and TRBJ2-7; D is possibly TRBD1 (6 bases). CDR3 size: 15 residues. Germline V lookup: CDR1 SGHRS, CDR2 YFSETQ. The ends were cut back, 1 base at V and 3 bases at J, with 14 bases in the middle. This chain's CDR3 is CASSLQGRPLYEQYF. The CDR3 DNA follows: TGCGCCAGCAGCTTGCAGGGGCGCCCCCTCTACGAGCAGTACTTC.

J is TRBJ1-5 and V is TRBV23-1; D is undetermined. TRBV23-1 is noted as an ORF with a role that remains uncertain. This CDR3 contains 14 residues. Between the trimmed V and J ends, which lost 7 bases and 4 bases, there was a span of 14 bases. CDR3 nucleotides: TGCGCCAGCATGGGCCTCCTTCCTAATCAGCCCCAGCATTTT. Translated: CASMGLLPNQPQHF.

This rearrangement joins TRBV19 to TRBJ2-7; a possible D gene is TRBD2 (6 bases). Trimming took off 0 bases at V and 3 bases at J, with 18 bases between the two ends. Germline assignment: CDR1 LNHDA and CDR2 SQIVND (reference sequence). The CDR3 length is 17 residues. The CDR3 DNA reads TGTGCCAGTAGTATAGATCTACCGGGAGTCACTCTCTACGAGCAGTACTTC. It encodes CASSIDLPGVTLYEQYF.

V and J are TRBV2 and TRBJ1-1, with D possibly TRBD1 on 5 matching bases. CDR1 and CDR2 from the germline V gene are SNHLY and FYNNEI. The CDR3 contains 14 residues. Trimming pared 8 bases from V and 0 bases from J, leaving 13 bases between. The CDR3 DNA reads as TGTGCCAGCTACGCGACAGACCTGAACACTGAAGCTTTCTTT. Translated, it gives CASYATDLNTEAFF.

The chain recombines TRBV5-1 with TRBJ2-2; 9 bases agree with TRBD1. Germline values: CDR1 SGHRS, CDR2 YFSETQ. CDR3 length: 15 residues. V trimming: 3 bases; J trimming: 3 bases; junction bases outside the gene matches: 3. CDR3 nucleotides: TGCGCCAGCAGCTCGAGGGACAGGGACACCGGGGAGCTGTTTTTT. Its translation: CASSSRDRDTGELFF.